The source of this T cell receptor (beta chain) is a study of neurological immune-mediated disorders (dated by TCRdb to about 2019). Turning to the overall study: Of the approximately 34 multiple sclerosis patients, roughly 30 had relapsing-remitting MS and 3 had secondary progressive MS. The study compared peripheral blood TCR-beta repertoires of HTLV-I-associated myelopathy (HAM/TSP) patients, multiple sclerosis patients and healthy controls using UMI-based sequencing. Alongside PBMC samples, the set of more than 80 TCR-beta libraries contained longitudinal samples, technical triplicates, and paired CD4+ and CD8+ T-cell subsets that had been sorted. The cohort comprised 68 subjects: 14 HAM/TSP patients, around 35 multiple sclerosis patients and 20 or so healthy controls. Results and caveats for the whole study, not just this receptor: Phylogenetic analysis grouped repertoires from 18 of 34 MS patients into a cluster of related CDR3 sequences, suggesting a possible repertoire-level signature. Expanded clones from different subjects shared no identical CDR3 amino acid sequences, which suggests that TCR-beta repertoires were private in all groups. The highest TCR clonal expansion was observed in HAM/TSP patients, whereas the lowest was observed in MS patients, even when compared with healthy controls. The MS cluster was not associated with any clinical or MRI features, and the authors stated that larger cohorts are needed.

This clonotype has ten or more counts. Its binding antigen is unknown. No qualities accompany the bases; no much larger clone lies one base away. Its CDR3 holds 15 amino acids, cysteine through phenylalanine. Only the CDR3 DNA stays, 45 bases, in frame from base 1. From a lookup of the germline V gene (reference sequence), CDR1 and CDR2 are SEHNR and FQNEAQ. V loses 7 bases of germline sequence and J loses 5 bases, and the interval between the two ends is 17 bases. Unsorted PBMC libraries were generated from 2 million PBMCs stored in RNAlater at -80 °C until RNA extraction. The multiple sclerosis patients were enrolled in a US clinical protocol that used magnetic resonance imaging to evaluate disease progression. Peripheral blood underwent Ficoll-Hypaque density gradient centrifugation to isolate PBMCs, which were then cryopreserved in liquid nitrogen. To synthesize cDNA, template-switch 5'RACE was performed with a primer carrying a 10-nucleotide random unique molecular identifier so that each TCR transcript was tagged. Every sequencing run covered 15-18 subjects and yielded more than 200 million TCR-beta sequences. The RNeasy kit was used to extract total RNA. The KAPA Real-time Library Amplification kit was used to amplify TCR-beta VDJ regions with primers targeting the TCR constant region and the 5'RACE anchor. Sample indexes and Illumina adaptors were added in a first PCR, and a second PCR then increased library yield. After Ampure bead purification, the TCR product of roughly 650 bp was size-selected on a 2% E-gel SizeSelection system. Before pooling, libraries had their quality checked on a Bioanalyzer, their concentration measured with Qubit, and their quantity determined with the Kapa Library Quantification kit. Libraries were sequenced paired-end 2 x 150 bp on an Illumina HiSeq 2500. To increase sequence diversity, roughly 24-32% phiX was spiked into each library pool. The authors' pipeline ran thus. Quality-filtered reads were processed with the UMI-based MiGEC pipeline, which removed over 80% of raw TCR sequences during error correction. IMGT germline references were used for aligning VDJ genes, and each clonotype was defined as a unique CDR3 amino acid sequence together with its V-J genes. Clonal expansion, Shannon diversity and CDR3 relatedness (CalcPairwiseDistances, ClusterSamples) were evaluated with VDJtools, and phylogenetic trees were built with CLCbio workbench. Using coefficient-of-variation modelling across technical triplicates, the study counted a clone as expanded if it had at least 8 unique UMIs. TCRdb itself trimmed the public reads at Q25 with fastp, ran MiXCR and retained productive beta chains. Records with the same CDR3 protein are collapsed into one entry carrying the most frequent genes and DNA. In this record, the V and J calls reflect TCRdb's handling and not the investigators' own analysis. The sample yields around 70,000 distinct CDR3 sequences; less than 5.5% were counted once. The biggest ten clones account for around 6.8% of the sample.

The source material was PBMCs. This sequence originates from a man aged 18-30 years with multiple sclerosis. This chain joins TRBV7-9 to TRBJ2-2; matching of 6 bases hints at TRBD2 as the D gene. The DNA is as follows: TGTGCCAGCACTCCCGGGGCGGGACGGACCGGGGAGCTGTTTTTT. This is translated as CASTPGAGRTGELFF.